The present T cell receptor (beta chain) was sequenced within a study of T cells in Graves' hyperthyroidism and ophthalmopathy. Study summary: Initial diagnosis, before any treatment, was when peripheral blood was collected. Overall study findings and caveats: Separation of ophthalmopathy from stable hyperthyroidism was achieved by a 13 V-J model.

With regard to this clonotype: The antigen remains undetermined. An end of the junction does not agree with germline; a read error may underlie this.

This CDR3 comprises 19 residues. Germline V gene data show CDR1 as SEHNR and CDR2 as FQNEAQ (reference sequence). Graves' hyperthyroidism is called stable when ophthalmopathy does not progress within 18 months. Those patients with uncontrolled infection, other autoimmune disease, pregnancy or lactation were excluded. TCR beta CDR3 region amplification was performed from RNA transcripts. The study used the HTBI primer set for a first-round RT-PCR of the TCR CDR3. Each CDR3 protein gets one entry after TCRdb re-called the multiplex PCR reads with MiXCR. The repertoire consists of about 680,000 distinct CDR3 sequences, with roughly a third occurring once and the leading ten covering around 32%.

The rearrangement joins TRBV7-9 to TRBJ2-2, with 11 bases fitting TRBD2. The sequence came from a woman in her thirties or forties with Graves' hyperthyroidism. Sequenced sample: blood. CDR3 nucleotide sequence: TGCGCCAGCAGCCCTAAGGGGACTAGCGGTCGGATGGACACCGGGGAGCTGTTTTTT. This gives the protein CASSPKGTSGRMDTGELFF.